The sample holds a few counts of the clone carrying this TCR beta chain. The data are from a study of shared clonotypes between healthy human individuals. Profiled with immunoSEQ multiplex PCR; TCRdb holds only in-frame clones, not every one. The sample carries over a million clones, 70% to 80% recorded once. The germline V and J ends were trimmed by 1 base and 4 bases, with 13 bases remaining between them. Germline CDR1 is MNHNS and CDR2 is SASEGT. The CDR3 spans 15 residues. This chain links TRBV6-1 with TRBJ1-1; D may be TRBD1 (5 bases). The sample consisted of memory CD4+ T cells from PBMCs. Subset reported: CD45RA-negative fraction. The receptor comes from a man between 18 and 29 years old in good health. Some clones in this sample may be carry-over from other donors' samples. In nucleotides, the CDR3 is TGTGCCAGCAGTGAAGTCGGGGGGTGGGGCACTGAAGCTTTCTTT. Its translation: CASSEVGGWGTEAFF.